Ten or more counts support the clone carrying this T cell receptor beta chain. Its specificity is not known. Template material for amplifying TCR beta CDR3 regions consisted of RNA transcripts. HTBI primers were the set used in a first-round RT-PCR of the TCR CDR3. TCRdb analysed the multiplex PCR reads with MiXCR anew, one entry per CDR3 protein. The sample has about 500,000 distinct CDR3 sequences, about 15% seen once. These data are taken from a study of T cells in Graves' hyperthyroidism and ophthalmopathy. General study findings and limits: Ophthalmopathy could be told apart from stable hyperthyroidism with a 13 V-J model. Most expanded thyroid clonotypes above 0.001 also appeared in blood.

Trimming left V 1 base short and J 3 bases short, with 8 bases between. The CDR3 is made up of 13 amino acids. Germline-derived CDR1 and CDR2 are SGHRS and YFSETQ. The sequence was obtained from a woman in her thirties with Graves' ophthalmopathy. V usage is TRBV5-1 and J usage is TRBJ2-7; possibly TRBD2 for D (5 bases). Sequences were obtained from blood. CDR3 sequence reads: CASSLRENYEQYF. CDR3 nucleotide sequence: TGCGCCAGCAGCTTGCGGGAAAACTACGAGCAGTACTTC.